At least ten counts were recorded for the clone carrying this T cell receptor beta chain. Its antigen is still unknown. Subjects with ophthalmopathy showed a Clinical Activity Score no lower than 3, a NOSPECS grade no lower than 4, and a duration shorter than 3 months. Every diagnosis used clinical symptoms, serum thyroxine and TRAb, thyroid ultrasound and orbital computed tomography. Fresh peripheral blood, more than 8 ml of it, supplied the PBMCs. With 7 bases removed from V and 4 bases from J, the gap between germline ends came to 11 bases. The CDR3 extends over 13 amino acids. CDR1 is SEHNR and CDR2 is FQNEAQ in the germline V gene (reference sequence). Amplification of TCR beta CDR3 regions used RNA as the template. The HTBI primer set was used in a first-round RT-PCR of the TCR CDR3. TCRdb fed the multiplex PCR reads into MiXCR, producing one record per CDR3 protein. This table has some 570,000 distinct CDR3 sequences, around 14% appearing once.

The sample belongs to a study of T cells in Graves' hyperthyroidism and ophthalmopathy. Study outcomes and limitations: Using 13 V-J features, a model discriminated ophthalmopathy from stable hyperthyroidism.

The sequenced sample consisted of blood. The rearrangement joins TRBV7-9 to TRBJ1-5; D is unclear. This sequence was found in a young woman with Graves' ophthalmopathy. The CDR3 DNA sequence: TGTGCCAGCACTCGGGGAGGTAATCAGCCCCAGCATTTT. Amino acids: CASTRGGNQPQHF.